These 10 T cell receptor beta chains share one sample of origin, sequenced in a study of T-cell memory formation after mild COVID-19. TCRdb re-derived calls from the 5' RACE reads in MiXCR, one entry per CDR3 protein. The repertoire has 250,000 to 350,000 distinct CDR3 sequences, approximately 19% of them found once; the top ten carry around 21%. Sequencing was done on a sample of PBMCs or a T cell subset sorted from them (not recorded which). The receptors here all came from a man younger than 35 who had mild COVID-19 (a few samples of this study predate the infection). Cell type and time point are not known.

This clonotype was counted a few times. This chain connects TRBV19 to TRBJ2-3; unclear D gene. CDR3 size: 11 residues. CDR1 and CDR2 (germline): LNHDA, SQIVND (reference sequence). V lost 4 bases and J lost 4, with 3 bases in between. This CDR3 is CASSTADTQYF. The CDR3 DNA sequence: TGTGCCAGTAGTACCGCAGATACGCAGTATTTT.

The genes are TRBV9 and TRBJ1-3; D not resolved. Germline-derived CDR1 and CDR2 are SGDLS and YYNGEE. V was cut by 7 bases and J by 0 bases, with 14 bases left in between. The CDR3 extends over 15 amino acids. As DNA, the CDR3 is TGTGCCAGCCCTGAAGGAGGGCCCTCTGGAAACACCATATATTTT. Protein: CASPEGGPSGNTIYF.

This clonotype has just a few counts. CDR3: CAIGGATQYF. The CDR3 bases are TGTGCCATCGGAGGTGCGACCCAGTACTTC. The V call is TRBV10-3, the J call TRBJ2-5, with D tentatively TRBD2 (5 bases). CDR3 length equals 10 residues. The V gene's germline CDR1 is ENHRY and CDR2 SYGVKD. The V end lost 8 bases, the J end lost 7 bases, and 8 bases lay between the germline ends.

The chain links TRBV16 to TRBJ2-1; 7 bases match TRBD2. Germline V gene sequence: CDR1 KGHSY, CDR2 FQNENV. The CDR3 runs 18 residues. Trimming at V came to 1 base and at J to 6 bases, leaving 15 bases not matched to a gene. Written as DNA, the CDR3 is TGTGCCAGCAGCCAATATTTTGCCGCGGGGGAGACCCCCAATGAGCAGTTCTTC. Residues: CASSQYFAAGETPNEQFF. Filled out from reference TRBV16 and TRBJ2-1, the complete variable domain reads GEEVAQTPKHLVRGEGQKAKLYCAPIKGHSYVFWYQQVLKNEFKFLISFQNENVFDETGMPKERFSAKCLPNSPCSLEIQATKLEDSAVYFCASSQYFAAGETPNEQFFGPGTRLTVL.

V usage is TRBV6-6 and J usage is TRBJ2-7; possible D gene TRBD2, 5 bases. The V end lost 7 bases, the J end lost 3 bases, and 13 bases lay between the germline ends. CDR1 MNHNY and CDR2 SVGAGI come from the germline V gene (reference sequence). CDR3 length equals 13 residues. CDR3: CASTPRRNYEQYF. The CDR3, as DNA: TGTGCCAGCACCCCGCGGAGGAACTACGAGCAGTACTTC.

This clonotype was detected only a few times. This rearrangement joins TRBV20-1 to TRBJ1-5; 8 bases map to TRBD1. Trimming took 6 bases from V and 0 from J; bases not matched to a gene: 10. CDR1 is DFQATT and CDR2 is SNEGSKA in the germline V gene (reference sequence). The CDR3 has 16 residues. DNA of the CDR3: TGCAGTGCCACCCGGACAGGGTATAATAGCAATCAGCCCCAGCATTTT. Encoded protein: CSATRTGYNSNQPQHF.

This clonotype appeared a few times. In DNA form, the CDR3 reads TGTGCCAGCTCACGGCCGGAACAGGATGGCTACACCTTC. It codes for CASSRPEQDGYTF. This chain uses TRBV18 with TRBJ1-2; the D gene is possibly TRBD1 (5 bases). The CDR3 loop spans 13 amino acids. Germline V lookup: CDR1 KGHSH, CDR2 LQKENI. Trimming pared 4 bases from V and 6 bases from J, leaving 12 bases between.

Only a few counts were recorded for this clonotype. V and J are TRBV5-1 and TRBJ2-5; TRBD1 matches 8 bases. V shed 4 bases and J 3 bases; nucleotides not matched to a gene: 5. CDR3 length: 14 amino acids. Germline CDR1 SGHRS, CDR2 YFSETQ. The CDR3 nucleotides read TGCGCCAGCAGCCTGGGACAGGTCGAAGAGACCCAGTACTTC. Translation gives CASSLGQVEETQYF.

This chain uses TRBV11-2 with TRBJ2-3; 11 bases agree with TRBD2. With 7 bases clipped from V and 6 bases from J, the junction kept 12 bases outside the gene matches. The CDR3 length is 16 residues. Per germline, CDR1 SGHAT and CDR2 FQNNGV. The CDR3 loop reads CASTPRRLAGFDTQYF. The CDR3, as DNA: TGTGCCAGCACCCCGAGGCGACTAGCGGGGTTTGATACGCAGTATTTT.

The V call is TRBV4-1, the J call TRBJ1-2, with TRBD1 as a possible D gene (6 bases). The V end was cut by 3 bases, the J end by 5 bases, with 10 bases between. Per germline, CDR1 MGHRA and CDR2 YSYEKL. This CDR3 spans 13 amino acids. The CDR3 region has the DNA TGCGCCAGCAGCCACTCCACAGGGTATGGCTACACCTTC. It specifies CASSHSTGYGYTF.